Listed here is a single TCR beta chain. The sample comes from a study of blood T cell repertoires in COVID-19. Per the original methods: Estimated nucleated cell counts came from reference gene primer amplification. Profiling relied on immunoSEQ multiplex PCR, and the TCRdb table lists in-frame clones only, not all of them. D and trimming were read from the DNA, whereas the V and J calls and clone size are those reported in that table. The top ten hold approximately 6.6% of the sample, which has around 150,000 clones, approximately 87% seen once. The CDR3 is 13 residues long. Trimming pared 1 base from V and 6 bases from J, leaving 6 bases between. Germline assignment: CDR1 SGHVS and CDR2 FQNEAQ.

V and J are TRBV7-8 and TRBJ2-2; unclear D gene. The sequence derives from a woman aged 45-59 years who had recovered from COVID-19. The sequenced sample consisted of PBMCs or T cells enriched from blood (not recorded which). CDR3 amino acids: CASSLDLSGELFF. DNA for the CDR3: TGTGCCAGCAGCTTAGATTTATCCGGGGAGCTGTTTTTT.